Described below is a single T cell receptor (beta chain) sequence and its context. Its antigen remains unidentified. This sample was taken from a study of T cell responses to AZD1222 COVID-19 vaccine. General observations from the study: Repertoires were collected only later (after the peak T cell response had occurred). At study baseline, merely six AZD1222 recipients were seropositive. Once two AZD1222 doses were given, Spike-specific TCR breadth and depth went up. Spike was spanned by vaccine-associated CD4 TCRs, which were dominant at 160-218 and 743-854.

TCRdb's copy holds only in-frame clones and misses some; the assay was immunoSEQ multiplex PCR. The profile covers about 150,000 clones, with more than 70% appearing a single time and around 2.1% taken by the ten largest. The TCR was taken from an adult in good health. The sequencing used peripheral blood, collected on day 0 of AZD1222 vaccination.

The CDR3 here is CASSPGANYEQYF. CDR3 coding DNA: TGTGCCAGCTCACCTGGGGCCAATTACGAGCAGTACTTC. The chain is built from TRBV18 and TRBJ2-7; maybe TRBD1 (5 bases). This CDR3 has 13 residues. V was pared by 3 bases and J by 4 bases, with 10 bases between. Germline lookup yields CDR1 KGHSH and CDR2 LQKENI.